The 13 T cell receptor beta chains reported below all come from one sample, sequenced in a study of cytotoxic CD8 clonotypes in ibrutinib-treated CLL (dated by TCRdb to the early 2020s). The library relied on the immunoSEQ multiplex PCR assay. What TCRdb holds here is the immuneACCESS table cut down to in-frame rearrangements. Part of the clones is not present; checked against another copy, under half of the missing clones reflect an unresolved V gene, and the others are unexplained. For this sample the table gives tens of thousands of clones, of which approximately 57% were detected only once. In total, the top ten clones hold roughly 14% of the sample. The time point label, as the study defines it: 12 months on ibrutinib. The material sequenced was PBMCs, taken after 12 months of ibrutinib treatment. The receptors shown here come from a human donor with chronic lymphocytic leukemia.

This clone was observed once. The chain carries TRBV30 and TRBJ1-6, with 7 bases lining up with TRBD1. The germline gives CDR1 GTSNPN, CDR2 SVGIG (reference sequence). The CDR3 loop spans 13 amino acids. After removal of 4 bases from V and 8 bases from J, the junction contained 5 bases not matched to a gene. CDR3 nucleotides: TGTGCCTGGAATAGGGGGCGCGATTCACCCCTCCACTTT. It translates to CAWNRGRDSPLHF.

The rearrangement links TRBV29-1 to TRBJ2-5; 7 bases agree with TRBD1. CDR3 length equals 12 residues. The trim removed 6 bases at V and 5 bases at J, leaving 6 bases unmatched. CDR1 and CDR2 from the germline V gene are SQVTM and ANQGSEA. The DNA for the CDR3 is TGCAGCGTCCCACAGGGGCAGGAGACCCAGTACTTC. This gives the protein CSVPQGQETQYF.

This clone was found a few times. The V gene is TRBV27, the J gene TRBJ2-4; 7 bases line up with TRBD2. Germline V gene sequence: CDR1 MNHEY, CDR2 SMNVEV (reference sequence). V dropped 4 bases and J dropped 3; count of bases not matched to a gene: 9. The CDR3 is made up of 16 amino acids. The chain's CDR3 is CASSWGEGLGKNIQYF. DNA of the CDR3: TGTGCCAGCAGTTGGGGGGAGGGGTTAGGCAAAAACATTCAGTACTTC.

The rearrangement links TRBV5-1 to TRBJ1-2; possible D gene TRBD1, 6 bases. The CDR3 sequence is 14 residues long. The germline V gene encodes CDR1 SGHRS and CDR2 YFSETQ. The V gene lost 2 bases and the J gene lost 4 bases, with 12 bases spanning the gap. CDR3 region: CASSLEQGGYGYTF. The CDR3 nucleotides are TGCGCCAGCAGCTTAGAACAGGGTGGCTATGGCTACACCTTC.

This clone has just one count. The genes are TRBV19 and TRBJ1-5; TRBD1 agrees at 11 bases. Trimming at V came to 8 bases and at J to 7 bases, leaving 4 bases not matched to a gene. There are 13 residues in the CDR3. In germline, CDR1 is LNHDA, CDR2 SQIVND (reference sequence). In DNA, the CDR3 is TGTGCCAGTCGGACAGGGGGCTTCCAGCCCCAGCATTTT. It is translated as CASRTGGFQPQHF.

The V gene is TRBV5-1, the J gene TRBJ2-2; D possibly uses TRBD1 or TRBD2 (6 bases each). This CDR3 has 16 amino acids. Germline loops: CDR1 SGHRS, CDR2 YFSETQ. V gave up 4 bases and J gave up 2 bases, with 15 bases separating them. The CDR3 sequence: CASSPFRGVNTGELFF. CDR3 coding DNA: TGCGCCAGCAGCCCTTTTAGGGGGGTCAACACCGGGGAGCTGTTTTTT.

This chain connects TRBV7-9 to TRBJ1-2, with D perhaps TRBD1 (5 bases). With 2 bases removed from V and 6 bases from J, the gap between germline ends came to 13 bases. CDR3 length: 14 residues. Looked up from germline, CDR1 is SEHNR and CDR2 is FQNEAQ (reference sequence). CDR3 loop: CASSLTGRADGYTF. CDR3 bases: TGTGCCAGCAGCTTAACGGGGCGGGCTGATGGCTACACCTTC.

The chain links TRBV28 to TRBJ2-7; no clear D gene. This CDR3 spans 14 amino acids. V lost 5 bases, J lost 7 bases, and 18 bases lay in between. The germline V gene has CDR1 MDHEN and CDR2 SYDVKM. The CDR3 region has the DNA TGTGCCAGCAGTGCCCACCGTGGGTTTCGAGAGCAGTACTTC. Translated, it gives CASSAHRGFREQYF.

This clone was detected once. The V call is TRBV13, the J call TRBJ2-5, with D unclear. The CDR3 totals 11 residues. Deletions cut 5 bases from V and 1 base from J, with 2 bases between. CDR1 is PRHDT, CDR2 FYEKMQ, per germline (reference sequence). For the CDR3, the DNA is TGTGCCAGCAGCATCCAAGAGACCCAGTACTTC. Translated: CASSIQETQYF. Supplemented by reference TRBV13 and TRBJ2-5, the full variable domain reads AAGVIQSPRHLIKEKRETATLKCYPIPRHDTVYWYQQGPGQDPQFLISFYEKMQSDKGSIPDRFSAQQFSDYHSELNMSSLELGDSALYFCASSIQETQYFGPGTRLLVL.

CDR3 DNA sequence: TGTGCCAGCAGCTTGGGATGGACAGGGGGCACTGAAGCTTTCTTT. The encoded protein is CASSLGWTGGTEAFF. The chain has TRBV5-4 and TRBJ1-1; 10 bases agree with TRBD1. From germline, CDR1 is SGHNT and CDR2 YYREEE (reference sequence). CDR3 size: 15 residues. The junction had 3 bases not matched to a gene; V was cut back by 0 bases and J by 4 bases.

The chain uses TRBV19 and TRBJ1-2, with 12 bases fitting TRBD1. The length of the CDR3 is 13 residues. With V trimmed by 3 bases and J by 8 bases, 1 base remained unmatched. CDR1 and CDR2 (germline): LNHDA, SQIVND (reference sequence). CDR3 DNA sequence: TGTGCCAGTAGTATCGGGACAGGGGGCGGCTACACCTTC. Translated, it gives CASSIGTGGGYTF.

This rearrangement joins TRBV5-1 to TRBJ1-2; no clear D. V dropped 0 bases and J dropped 4 bases, with 16 bases sitting between them. Germline lookup yields CDR1 SGHRS and CDR2 YFSETQ. The CDR3 contains 16 residues. The CDR3 spells CASSLGAGVSSYGYTF. CDR3 nucleotide sequence: TGCGCCAGCAGCTTGGGGGCCGGGGTCTCTTCCTATGGCTACACCTTC.

V gene TRBV14 combines with J gene TRBJ2-1, with 8 bases that match TRBD2. The CDR3 is 18 residues long. Germline values: CDR1 SGHDN, CDR2 FVKESK. Germline trimming cut 2 bases from V and 0 bases from J; bases unmatched to any gene: 9. The CDR3 reads CASSQRVSGISSYNEQFF. CDR3 bases: TGTGCCAGCAGCCAAAGGGTTAGCGGGATTAGCTCCTACAATGAGCAGTTCTTC. Full variable domain (missing parts from reference TRBV14 and TRBJ2-1): EAGVTQFPSHSVIEKGQTVTLRCDPISGHDNLYWYRRVMGKEIKFLLHFVKESKQDESGMPNNRFLAERTGGTYSTLKVQPAELEDSGVYFCASSQRVSGISSYNEQFFGPGTRLTVL.